This TCR beta chain is from a study of T cells after yellow fever vaccination. Findings of the study overall: Primary-vaccination clones mostly resurfaced post-booster (96% CD4, around 88% CD8). Overall, a small share of clonotypes was seen in both CD4 and CD8 compartments. Weaker, the secondary response had a peak occurring faster, on day 5 versus 15.

V was trimmed by 1 base and J by 8 bases, leaving 11 bases between them. The CDR3 loop spans 14 amino acids. Germline values: CDR1 LGHNA, CDR2 YSLEER. TCRdb re-called the 5' RACE reads with MiXCR, one entry per CDR3 protein. The repertoire includes about 150,000 distinct CDR3 sequences, approximately 6.2% of them detected once, and roughly 3% sits in the top ten. This clonotype was recorded many times. Its antigen is unidentified. The chain carries TRBV4-3 and TRBJ1-4; TRBD1 might be the D (5 bases). The clonotype originates from a man aged 18-30 years who received the YFV17D yellow fever vaccine. The sequenced sample was CD4+ T cells sorted from PBMCs, obtained on the day of the first yellow fever vaccination. The CDR3 bases are TGCGCCAGCAGCCAAGCAGGGTTAGGGGAAAAACTGTTTTTT. Amino acids: CASSQAGLGEKLFF.